This TCR beta chain stems from a study of prognosis after radiotherapy for stage I lung cancer. Whole-study context: The authors enrolled stage I non-small cell lung cancer patients between 2018 and January 2019. Across the cohort, concurrent therapy accompanying stereotactic body radiotherapy was administered to no patient.

The CDR3 is made up of 14 amino acids. V shed 5 bases and J shed 7 bases, with 15 bases lying between them. Germline CDR1 is LNHDA and CDR2 is SQIVND (reference sequence). Genomic DNA served as the source from which two-round multiplex PCR generated TCR beta CDR3 amplicons. Primers specific to each TRBV and TRBJ gene drove first-round PCR. Each CDR3 protein is one row after TCRdb ran MiXCR on the multiplex PCR reads. The data contain fewer than 40,000 distinct CDR3 sequences, around 43% of them seen just once; the ten biggest clones take up just over 15%. The V and J genes are TRBV19 and TRBJ1-5; D is unresolved. This sample comprised PBMCs, obtained before or after stereotactic body radiation therapy (not recorded which). This receptor was obtained from a donor over 45 with non-small cell lung cancer. CDR3 sequence: CASSDQEGRQPQHF. The CDR3 DNA reads as TGTGCCAGTAGTGACCAGGAAGGGAGACAGCCCCAGCATTTT. Together with reference TRBV19 and TRBJ1-5, the CDR3 gives the full variable domain: DGGITQSPKYLFRKEGQNVTLSCEQNLNHDAMYWYRQDPGQGLRLIYYSQIVNDFQKGDIAEGYSVSREKKESFPLTVTSAQKNPTAFYLCASSDQEGRQPQHFGDGTRLSIL.